These 6 T cell receptor beta chains were sequenced from one sample in a study of Ad26.COV2.S vaccination and SARS-CoV-2 variants. TCRdb's copy holds only in-frame clones and misses some; the assay was immunoSEQ multiplex PCR. Here the sample spans 350,000 to 500,000 clones, about 92% being singletons. The treatment was: 15 to 20 received Ad26.COV2.S at low or high dose, single or two shots; several received placebo; per-sample allocation not given. Repertoires come from day 63 after the first vaccine or placebo injection. The source was peripheral blood, collected in a trial of Ad26.COV2.S vaccine versus placebo. The receptors were gathered from a person between 18 and 60 years old who received the Ad26.COV2.S COVID-19 vaccine or a placebo.

The V gene is TRBV7-2, the J gene TRBJ1-6; D remains ambiguous. The CDR3 loop spans 16 amino acids. V was cut by 0 bases and J by 0 bases, with 6 bases left in between. Germline V lookup: CDR1 SGHTA, CDR2 FQGNSA. In nucleotides, the CDR3 is TGTGCCAGCAGCTTAGCACAGAGCTCCTATAATTCACCCCTCCACTTT. It is translated as CASSLAQSSYNSPLHF.

To note about this clone: Additional DNA sequences in this sample encode the identical CDR3. The rearrangement links TRBV9 to TRBJ2-2, with a possible D match to TRBD1 (7 bases). Germline-derived CDR1 and CDR2 are SGDLS and YYNGEE. This CDR3 comprises 15 residues. V gave up 4 bases and J gave up 5 bases, with 15 bases separating them. The CDR3 DNA reads TGTGCCAGCAGCCCGCGACAGGGAGGTACCGGGGAGCTGTTTTTT. Its protein product is CASSPRQGGTGELFF.

The rearrangement joins TRBV4-3 to TRBJ2-2; 10 nucleotides align to TRBD1. This CDR3 comprises 15 residues. Germline trimming cut 4 bases from V and 6 bases from J; bases unmatched to any gene: 5. The germline V gene has CDR1 LGHNA and CDR2 YSLEER. In DNA, the CDR3 is TGCGCCAGCAGCCGGGACAGGGGTTGGGCCGGGGAGCTGTTTTTT. Translated, it gives CASSRDRGWAGELFF.

Comments on this clone: Its ends do not fully match the called genes, so a read error is possible. CDR3 protein: CASRLGGGIGYTF. Here the CDR3 DNA reads TGTGCCAGCAGGTTAGGGGGGGGTATTGGCTACACCTTC. This chain joins TRBV12-3 or TRBV12-4 and TRBJ1-2, with D tentatively TRBD1 (6 bases). The CDR3 consists of 13 residues.

The CDR3 protein is CASQNTGDEQYF. In DNA, the CDR3 is TGTGCCAGCCAAAATACCGGGGACGAGCAGTACTTC. The chain joins TRBV6-5 to TRBJ2-7; perhaps TRBD2 as D (5 bases). V lost 8 bases, J lost 5 bases, and 13 bases lay in between. Germline CDR1 MNHEY, CDR2 SVGAGI. The CDR3 runs to 12 residues.

This clone occurred once. The chain has TRBV2 and TRBJ2-5; 8 bases match TRBD2. Per the germline V gene, CDR1 is SNHLY and CDR2 is FYNNEI. Trimming took 5 bases from V and 3 from J; bases not matched to a gene: 14. The CDR3 runs 17 residues. The DNA of the CDR3 is TGTGCCAGCAGTCCCCGGGCGGGGGGTACGGGTAAAGAGACCCAGTACTTC. Its protein is CASSPRAGGTGKETQYF.